This entry lists 29 T cell receptor beta chains sequenced from one sample in a study of neurological immune-mediated disorders. TCRdb analysed the 5' RACE reads with MiXCR anew, one entry per CDR3 protein. The repertoire has about 120,000 distinct CDR3 sequences, 3% to 3.5% of them found once; the top ten carry 1% to 1.5%. The sequenced sample consisted of PBMCs. The receptor source for this set is a woman aged 25 to 39 with multiple sclerosis.

Turning to this clonotype: A much larger clone is a single base away; this may be a read error. The chain uses TRBV5-1 and TRBJ2-7, with TRBD1 matching 7 bases. J was trimmed by 2 bases and V by 7 bases; bases with no gene match: 6. Germline CDR1 SGHRS, CDR2 YFSETQ. This CDR3 comprises 13 residues. CDR3 sequence reads: CASGGTGAYEQYF. The CDR3 DNA is TGCGCCAGCGGGGGCACAGGGGCCTACGAGCAGTACTTC.

This clonotype was counted many times. In nucleotides, the CDR3 is TGTGCCAGCAGCCCCCAGGGGGGGTCCTACAATGAGCAGTTCTTC. Residues: CASSPQGGSYNEQFF. This sequence joins TRBV3-1 and TRBJ2-1; D may be TRBD1 or TRBD2 (7 bases each). Germline V gives CDR1 LGHDT, CDR2 YNNKEL (reference sequence). The CDR3 covers 15 residues. Trimming stripped 4 bases from V and 1 base from J, with 11 bases between.

This clonotype has at least ten counts. V and J are TRBV7-2 and TRBJ1-4; 10 positions agree with TRBD1. Germline CDR1 is SGHTA and CDR2 is FQGNSA. V lost 4 bases and J lost 7; bases outside the gene matches: 3. The CDR3 runs 14 residues. The CDR3 reads CASSSRDRGEKLFF. CDR3 sequence (DNA): TGTGCCAGCAGCTCCCGGGACAGGGGTGAAAAACTGTTTTTT.

The sample holds a few counts of this clonotype. The V gene is TRBV2, the J gene TRBJ2-3; the D gene is possibly TRBD1 (6 bases). The V end lost 1 base, the J end lost 5 bases, and 10 bases lay between the germline ends. CDR1 is SNHLY and CDR2 is FYNNEI in the germline V gene. The CDR3 has 14 residues. CDR3 bases: TGTGCCAGCAGTGAAGGACGGACAGTAGATACGCAGTATTTT. Protein product: CASSEGRTVDTQYF.

Many counts were recorded for this clonotype. The chain links TRBV19 to TRBJ1-1; maybe TRBD1 (6 bases). This CDR3 is built from 13 residues. Germline V gives CDR1 LNHDA, CDR2 SQIVND (reference sequence). Trimming took 2 bases from V and 4 from J, leaving 8 bases between them. This chain's CDR3 is CASSIWGATEAFF. Here the CDR3 DNA reads TGTGCCAGTAGTATATGGGGGGCCACTGAAGCTTTCTTT.

This clonotype was detected many times. The V and J genes are TRBV20-1 and TRBJ2-2; D call uncertain. Trimming pared 0 bases from V and 6 bases from J, leaving 14 bases between. This CDR3 comprises 15 residues. Germline loops: CDR1 DFQATT, CDR2 SNEGSKA (reference sequence). The DNA for the CDR3 is TGCAGTGCTAGAGATATGCGGAGCACCGCCGGGGAGCTGTTTTTT. This gives the protein CSARDMRSTAGELFF.

This clonotype was detected only a few times. The V and J genes are TRBV7-2 and TRBJ2-5, with D possibly TRBD2 on 6 matching bases. This CDR3 has 15 residues. V was clipped by 5 bases and J by 4 bases, with 17 bases between them. Germline V lookup: CDR1 SGHTA, CDR2 FQGNSA. Here the CDR3 reads CASSPGRRGSETQYF. Here the CDR3 DNA reads TGTGCCAGCAGCCCAGGGAGGCGGGGATCAGAGACCCAGTACTTC.

This clonotype was seen more than once but under ten times. V and J are TRBV20-1 and TRBJ2-1; 7 positions match TRBD2. This CDR3 has 17 amino acids. Germline CDR1 and CDR2: DFQATT and SNEGSKA (reference sequence). V trimming: 4 bases; J trimming: 0 bases; junction bases outside the gene matches: 12. The CDR3: CSAIQERAGISYNEQFF. The CDR3 nucleotides read TGCAGTGCTATTCAAGAACGAGCGGGGATCTCCTACAATGAGCAGTTCTTC.

This clonotype was detected ten times or more. V gene TRBV7-2 combines with J gene TRBJ2-6; D is unclear. V shed 5 bases and J shed 5 bases, with 7 bases lying between them. This CDR3 is 13 amino acids long. In germline, CDR1 is SGHTA, CDR2 FQGNSA. The CDR3 DNA sequence: TGTGCCAGCAGCCTTACATGGGCCAACGTCCTGACTTTC. As protein: CASSLTWANVLTF.

The sample holds many counts of this clonotype. The chain employs TRBV5-1 and TRBJ2-1; TRBD1 aligns across 7 bases. This CDR3 spans 15 amino acids. The junction had 10 bases not matched to a gene; V was cut back by 4 bases and J by 6 bases. CDR1 SGHRS and CDR2 YFSETQ come from the germline V gene. The CDR3 is CASSVPGQSFNEQFF. The CDR3 coding sequence is TGCGCCAGCAGCGTACCGGGACAGAGCTTCAATGAGCAGTTCTTC.

This clonotype was counted many times. The rearrangement joins TRBV11-2 to TRBJ2-1; D ambiguous. The germline gives CDR1 SGHAT, CDR2 FQNNGV. The CDR3 has 16 amino acids. V lost 0 bases and J lost 5, with 14 bases in between. CDR3 sequence (DNA): TGTGCCAGCAGCTTAGAGGGCTTCCCCCGCGACAATGAGCAGTTCTTC. Its translation: CASSLEGFPRDNEQFF.

At least ten counts were recorded for this clonotype. The chain is built from TRBV5-1 and TRBJ2-2, with 13 positions matching TRBD2. Germline loops: CDR1 SGHRS, CDR2 YFSETQ. J gave up 2 bases and V 6 bases, and 4 bases lay outside the gene matches. CDR3 size: 16 residues. For the CDR3, the DNA is TGCGCCAGCACCAGGACTAGCGGGGGAAACACCGGGGAGCTGTTTTTT. Encoded protein: CASTRTSGGNTGELFF.

This clonotype was detected only a few times. This chain joins TRBV15 and TRBJ1-4; D may be TRBD1 (5 bases). The germline V gene has CDR1 LNHNV and CDR2 YYDKDF (reference sequence). Trimming shortened V by 1 base and J by 5 bases, and 8 bases separated the two germline ends. CDR3 size: 14 residues. CDR3 sequence reads: CATSRGQGNEKLFF. Written as DNA, the CDR3 is TGTGCCACCAGCAGAGGGCAGGGAAATGAAAAACTGTTTTTT.

This clonotype was observed at least ten times. The genes are TRBV29-1 and TRBJ2-2; D gene ambiguous. The CDR3 sequence is 13 residues long. V lost 4 bases and J 3 bases, leaving 9 bases between the germline ends. The germline gives CDR1 SQVTM, CDR2 ANQGSEA. The CDR3 sequence is CSVGVTHTGELFF. CDR3 sequence (DNA): TGCAGCGTTGGAGTCACCCACACCGGGGAGCTGTTTTTT.

This clonotype appeared a few times. This sequence joins TRBV12-3 or TRBV12-4 and TRBJ1-1, with D hard to call. This CDR3 contains 12 residues. Trimming took 2 bases from V and 11 from J, leaving 12 bases between them. The CDR3 coding sequence is TGTGCCAGCAGTTTACAGAGGGTGGGGGCTTTCTTT. Its protein product is CASSLQRVGAFF.

This clonotype occurred many times. The rearrangement uses TRBV3-1 and TRBJ2-1; D is unresolved. V was shortened by 2 bases and J by 0 bases, with 8 bases between the two germline ends. Per the germline V gene, CDR1 is LGHDT and CDR2 is YNNKEL (reference sequence). This CDR3 is 15 amino acids long. The CDR3 loop reads CASSQPRSSYNEQFF. DNA of the CDR3: TGTGCCAGCAGCCAACCCAGGAGCTCCTACAATGAGCAGTTCTTC.

Many counts were recorded for this clonotype. The rearrangement links TRBV20-1 to TRBJ1-4; D is unclear. V shed 3 bases and J shed 3 bases, with 8 bases lying between them. Germline values: CDR1 DFQATT, CDR2 SNEGSKA (reference sequence). There are 13 residues in the CDR3. CDR3 nucleotide sequence: TGCAGTGCTAGCAGTAAACCTAATGAAAAACTGTTTTTT. This sequence encodes CSASSKPNEKLFF.

In its sample, this clonotype was seen many times. The chain recombines TRBV7-2 with TRBJ2-5; D unclear. Germline values: CDR1 SGHTA, CDR2 FQGNSA. The CDR3 has 13 amino acids. V gave up 7 bases and J gave up 4 bases, with 13 bases separating them. CDR3 sequence (DNA): TGTGCCAGCAAAAGGCTGGGAAGAGAGACCCAGTACTTC. Its translation: CASKRLGRETQYF.

This clonotype was seen ten or more times. The V gene is TRBV12-3 or TRBV12-4, the J gene TRBJ1-5; 9 bases are a match to TRBD1. The CDR3 sequence is 14 residues long. The V gene end was trimmed by 3 bases and the J gene end by 9 bases; junction bases not matched to a gene: 6. CDR3 loop: CASSLTGGGRPQHF. DNA for the CDR3: TGTGCCAGCAGTTTGACAGGGGGGGGCCGGCCCCAGCATTTT.

The sample holds many counts of this clonotype. The V and J genes are TRBV5-6 and TRBJ2-3; D possibly corresponds to TRBD2 (6 bases). The germline V gene has CDR1 SGHDT and CDR2 YYEEEE. The V gene lost 0 bases and the J gene lost 7 bases, with 12 bases spanning the gap. The CDR3 has 14 residues. The CDR3 nucleotides read TGTGCCAGCAGCTTGGGGCTAGCGCTACATACGCAGTATTTT. As protein: CASSLGLALHTQYF.

This clonotype was observed many times. The rearrangement links TRBV12-3 or TRBV12-4 to TRBJ2-5; 16 nucleotides align to TRBD2. V lost 6 bases, J lost 2 bases, and 6 bases stayed unmatched. The CDR3 totals 17 residues. CDR3 sequence reads: CASRGLAGGPFQETQYF. The CDR3 DNA reads as TGTGCCAGCAGGGGACTAGCGGGAGGGCCATTTCAAGAGACCCAGTACTTC.

The table lists this clonotype with many counts. The chain employs TRBV6-6 and TRBJ2-3; either TRBD1 or TRBD2 may fit D (5 bases each). Germline V gene sequence: CDR1 MNHNY, CDR2 SVGAGI (reference sequence). Between the trimmed V and J ends, which lost 2 bases and 8 bases, there was a span of 5 bases. CDR3 size: 11 residues. The DNA of the CDR3 is TGTGCCAGCAGTTACGGGGGTACGCAGTATTTT. Translating it yields CASSYGGTQYF.

This clonotype was seen many times. Since a much larger clone is just one base distant, this may be a read error. V and J are TRBV20-1 and TRBJ2-1, with 10 positions matching TRBD2. CDR1 and CDR2 (germline): DFQATT, SNEGSKA (reference sequence). The CDR3 sequence is 17 residues long. CDR3 amino acids: CSSRDASGRFSYNEQFF. The CDR3 DNA sequence: TGCAGTTCTAGGGACGCTAGCGGGAGATTCAGCTACAATGAGCAGTTCTTC.

The table lists this clonotype with many counts. The genes are TRBV18 and TRBJ1-1; unclear D gene. CDR1 and CDR2 (germline): KGHSH, LQKENI. V was cut by 5 bases and J by 3 bases, with 10 bases left in between. The CDR3 has 13 residues. Here the CDR3 reads CASSSTPDTEAFF. The CDR3 DNA is TGTGCCAGCTCATCGACACCGGACACTGAAGCTTTCTTT.

This clonotype was found many times. The chain links TRBV29-1 to TRBJ1-1; 9 nucleotides line up with TRBD1. The trim removed 7 bases at V and 4 bases at J, leaving 4 bases unmatched. This CDR3 spans 12 amino acids. Germline CDR1 and CDR2: SQVTM and ANQGSEA. The CDR3 sequence: CSGTGATTEAFF. CDR3 coding DNA: TGCAGCGGGACAGGGGCTACCACTGAAGCTTTCTTT.

At least ten counts were recorded for this clonotype. V and J are TRBV2 and TRBJ2-6, with D possibly being TRBD2 (5 bases). V gave up 5 bases and J gave up 4 bases, with 15 bases separating them. This CDR3 is 16 amino acids long. Germline CDR1 and CDR2: SNHLY and FYNNEI. In nucleotides, the CDR3 is TGTGCCAGCAGTACCTCCGCGGGTCCCGGGGCCAACGTCCTGACTTTC. Translating gives CASSTSAGPGANVLTF.

This clonotype was detected ten times or more. The chain joins TRBV25-1 to TRBJ2-5, with 10 nucleotides matching TRBD1. Per germline, CDR1 MGHDK and CDR2 SYGVNS. This CDR3 is 16 amino acids long. The trim removed 4 bases at V and 4 bases at J, leaving 9 bases unmatched. The CDR3 coding sequence is TGTGCCAGCAGTGCTTTGGGGACAGGGGCTGGAGAGACCCAGTACTTC. It specifies CASSALGTGAGETQYF.

This clonotype has a count of ten or more. This chain uses TRBV12-3 or TRBV12-4 with TRBJ1-5; unclear D gene. This CDR3 is 12 amino acids long. Trimming left V 1 base short and J 8 bases short, with 6 bases between. This chain's CDR3 is CASSLVVEPQHF. As DNA, the CDR3 is TGTGCCAGCAGTTTAGTAGTAGAGCCCCAGCATTTT.

This clonotype appeared many times. The chain couples TRBV10-2 to TRBJ1-2; 10 bases match TRBD1. The CDR3 contains 13 residues. The V gene's germline CDR1 is WSHSY and CDR2 SAAADI. V was clipped by 6 bases and J by 7 bases; unmatched bases: 5. CDR3: CASRGQGVGGYTF. DNA for the CDR3: TGCGCCAGCAGAGGACAGGGGGTGGGTGGCTACACCTTC.